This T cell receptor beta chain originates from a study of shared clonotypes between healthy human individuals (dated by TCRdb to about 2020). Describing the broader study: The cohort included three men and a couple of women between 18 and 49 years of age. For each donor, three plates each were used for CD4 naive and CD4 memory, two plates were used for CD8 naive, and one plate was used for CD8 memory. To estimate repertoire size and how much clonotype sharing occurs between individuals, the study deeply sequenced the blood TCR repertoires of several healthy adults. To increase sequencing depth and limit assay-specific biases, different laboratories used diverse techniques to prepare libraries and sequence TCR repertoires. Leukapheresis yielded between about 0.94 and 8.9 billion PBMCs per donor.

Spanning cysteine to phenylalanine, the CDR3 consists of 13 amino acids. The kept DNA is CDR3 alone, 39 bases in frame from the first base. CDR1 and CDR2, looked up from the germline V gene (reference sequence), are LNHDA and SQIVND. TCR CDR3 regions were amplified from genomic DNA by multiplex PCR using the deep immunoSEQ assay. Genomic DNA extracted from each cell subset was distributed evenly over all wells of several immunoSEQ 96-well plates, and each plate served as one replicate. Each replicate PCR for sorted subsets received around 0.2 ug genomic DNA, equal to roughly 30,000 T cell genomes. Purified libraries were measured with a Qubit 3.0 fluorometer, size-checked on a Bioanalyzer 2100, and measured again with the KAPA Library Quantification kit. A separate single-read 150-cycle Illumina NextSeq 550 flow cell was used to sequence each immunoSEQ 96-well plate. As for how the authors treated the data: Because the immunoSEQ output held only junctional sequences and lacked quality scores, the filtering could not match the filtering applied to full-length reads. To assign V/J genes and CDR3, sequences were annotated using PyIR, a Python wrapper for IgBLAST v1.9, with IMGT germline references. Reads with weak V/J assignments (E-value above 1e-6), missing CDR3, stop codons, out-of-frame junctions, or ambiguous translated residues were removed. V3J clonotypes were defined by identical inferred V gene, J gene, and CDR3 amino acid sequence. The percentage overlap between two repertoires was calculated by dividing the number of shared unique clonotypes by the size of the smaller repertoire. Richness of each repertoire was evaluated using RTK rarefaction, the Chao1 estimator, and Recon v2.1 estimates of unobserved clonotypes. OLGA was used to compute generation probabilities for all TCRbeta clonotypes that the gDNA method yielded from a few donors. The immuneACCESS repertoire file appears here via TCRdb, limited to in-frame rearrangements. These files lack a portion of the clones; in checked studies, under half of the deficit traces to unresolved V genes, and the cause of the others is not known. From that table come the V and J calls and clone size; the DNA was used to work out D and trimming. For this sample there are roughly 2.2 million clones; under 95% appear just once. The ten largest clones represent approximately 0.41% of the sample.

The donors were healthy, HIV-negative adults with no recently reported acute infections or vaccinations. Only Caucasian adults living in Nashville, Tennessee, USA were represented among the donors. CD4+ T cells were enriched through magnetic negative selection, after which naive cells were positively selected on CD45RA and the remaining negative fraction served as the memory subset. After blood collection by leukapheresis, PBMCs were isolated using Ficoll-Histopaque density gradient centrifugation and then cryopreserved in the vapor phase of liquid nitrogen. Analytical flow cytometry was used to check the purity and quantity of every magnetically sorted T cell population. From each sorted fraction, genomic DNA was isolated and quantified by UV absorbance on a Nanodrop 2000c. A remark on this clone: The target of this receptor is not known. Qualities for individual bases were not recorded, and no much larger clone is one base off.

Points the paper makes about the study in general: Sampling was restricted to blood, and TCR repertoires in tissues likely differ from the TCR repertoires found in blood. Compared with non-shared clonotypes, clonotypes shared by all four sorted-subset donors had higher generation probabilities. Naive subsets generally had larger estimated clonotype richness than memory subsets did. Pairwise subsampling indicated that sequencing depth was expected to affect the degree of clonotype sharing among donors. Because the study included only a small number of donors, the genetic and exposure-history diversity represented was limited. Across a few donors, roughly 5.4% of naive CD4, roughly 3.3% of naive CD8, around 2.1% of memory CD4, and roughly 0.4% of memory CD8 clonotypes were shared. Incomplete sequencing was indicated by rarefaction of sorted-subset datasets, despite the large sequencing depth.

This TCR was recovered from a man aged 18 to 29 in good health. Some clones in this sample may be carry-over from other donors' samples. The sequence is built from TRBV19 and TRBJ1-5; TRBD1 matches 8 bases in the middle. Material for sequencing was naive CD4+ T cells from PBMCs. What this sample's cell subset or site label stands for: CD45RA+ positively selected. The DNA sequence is TGTAACCGGGACAGGTATAGCAATCAGCCCCAGCATTTT. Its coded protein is CNRDRYSNQPQHF.